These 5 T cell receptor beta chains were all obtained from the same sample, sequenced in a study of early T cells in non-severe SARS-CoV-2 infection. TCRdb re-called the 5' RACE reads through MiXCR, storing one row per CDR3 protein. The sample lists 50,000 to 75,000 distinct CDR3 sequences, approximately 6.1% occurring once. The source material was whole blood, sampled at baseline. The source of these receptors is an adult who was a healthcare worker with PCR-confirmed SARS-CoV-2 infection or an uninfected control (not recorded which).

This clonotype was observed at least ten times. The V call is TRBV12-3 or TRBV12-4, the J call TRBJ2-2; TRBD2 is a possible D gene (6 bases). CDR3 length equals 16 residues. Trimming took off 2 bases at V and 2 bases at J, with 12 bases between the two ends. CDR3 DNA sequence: TGTGCCAGCAGTTTATCCGGGAGATCCAACACCGGGGAGCTGTTTTTT. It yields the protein CASSLSGRSNTGELFF.

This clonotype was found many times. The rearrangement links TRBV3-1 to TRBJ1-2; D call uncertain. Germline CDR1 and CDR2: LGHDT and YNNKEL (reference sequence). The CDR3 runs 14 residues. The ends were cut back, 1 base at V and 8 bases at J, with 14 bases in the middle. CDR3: CASSQGREPGGYTF. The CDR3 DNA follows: TGTGCCAGCAGCCAAGGAAGAGAGCCGGGGGGCTACACCTTC.

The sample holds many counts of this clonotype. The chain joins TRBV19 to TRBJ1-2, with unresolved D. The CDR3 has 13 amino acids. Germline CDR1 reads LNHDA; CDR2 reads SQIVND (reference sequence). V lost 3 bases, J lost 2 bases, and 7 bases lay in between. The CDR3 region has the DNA TGTGCCAGTAGTATTCAGGAGAACTATGGCTACACCTTC. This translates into CASSIQENYGYTF.

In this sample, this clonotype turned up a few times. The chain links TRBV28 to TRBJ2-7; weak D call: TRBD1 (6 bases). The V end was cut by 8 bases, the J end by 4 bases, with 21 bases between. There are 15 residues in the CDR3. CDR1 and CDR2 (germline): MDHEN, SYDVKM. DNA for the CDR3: TGTGCCAGCGCATTAGGGCAGGGGACCTTTTACGAGCAGTACTTC. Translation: CASALGQGTFYEQYF.

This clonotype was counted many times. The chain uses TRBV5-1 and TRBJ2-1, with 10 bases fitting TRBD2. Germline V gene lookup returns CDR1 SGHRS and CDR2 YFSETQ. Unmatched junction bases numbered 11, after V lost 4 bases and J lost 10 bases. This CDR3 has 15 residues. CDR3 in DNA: TGCGCCAGCAGCCTCACCTCTAGCGGGAGTGGGGAGCAGTTCTTC. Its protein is CASSLTSSGSGEQFF. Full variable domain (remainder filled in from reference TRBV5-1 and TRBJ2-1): KAGVTQTPRYLIKTRGQQVTLSCSPISGHRSVSWYQQTPGQGLQFLFEYFSETQRNKGNFPGRFSGRQFSNSRSEMNVSTLELGDSALYLCASSLTSSGSGEQFFGPGTRLTVL.